A single sample is the source of the 19 T cell receptor beta chains below, sequenced in a study of a mutant IDH1 vaccine in newly diagnosed glioma. Time point indicated: week 11, during vaccination. A single vaccine dose contained 300 ug of mutant IDH1 20-mer peptide, and topical imiquimod was used with it. These receptors lack a known antigen. Libraries were prepared by immunoSEQ multiplex PCR; TCRdb keeps only in-frame clonotypes and omits some of them. The data contain some 59,000 clones, around 89% of them singletons. This specimen was PBMCs, taken from a glioma patient whose treatment included an IDH1 peptide vaccine. The origin of the receptors is a middle-aged man with glioma.

The chain links TRBV10-3 to TRBJ1-2, with D possibly TRBD1 on 5 matching bases. V was clipped by 0 bases and J by 0 bases, with 8 bases between them. The CDR3 covers 15 residues. Germline V gene sequence: CDR1 ENHRY, CDR2 SYGVKD. The CDR3 DNA reads as TGTGCCATCAGTGAGTCCCCAGGGACTAACTATGGCTACACCTTC. It yields the protein CAISESPGTNYGYTF.

V usage is TRBV5-1 and J usage is TRBJ2-7; unclear D gene. Germline CDR1 SGHRS, CDR2 YFSETQ. CDR3 length: 15 amino acids. V gave up 4 bases and J gave up 3 bases, with 17 bases separating them. The CDR3 coding sequence is TGCGCCAGCAGCCGCGCCCGGCAAGGTAGCTACGAGCAGTACTTC. Amino acids: CASSRARQGSYEQYF.

The chain combines TRBV5-4 with TRBJ1-2; D call uncertain. From germline, CDR1 is SGHNT and CDR2 YYREEE (reference sequence). This CDR3 has 13 residues. Trimming removed 4 bases from V and 8 bases from J, with 15 bases in between. The chain's CDR3 is CASSGGERIGYTF. As DNA, the CDR3 is TGTGCCAGCAGCGGAGGCGAACGGATAGGCTACACCTTC.

The chain couples TRBV28 to TRBJ1-1; 10 nucleotides agree with TRBD1. CDR3 length: 15 residues. CDR1 is MDHEN and CDR2 is SYDVKM in the germline V gene. The junction had 5 bases not matched to a gene; V was cut back by 3 bases and J by 4 bases. The CDR3 loop reads CASSFWDRGPTEAFF. The CDR3 DNA sequence: TGTGCCAGCAGTTTCTGGGACAGGGGTCCCACTGAAGCTTTCTTT.

The V gene is TRBV30, the J gene TRBJ1-2; D gene uncertain. Germline V gene lookup returns CDR1 GTSNPN and CDR2 SVGIG (reference sequence). Trimming shortened V by 1 base and J by 3 bases, and 18 bases separated the two germline ends. CDR3 length equals 16 residues. CDR3 loop: CAWSGLFHDGDYGYTF. CDR3 in DNA: TGTGCCTGGAGTGGGCTATTCCACGACGGAGACTATGGCTACACCTTC. The full variable domain, with the rest looked up from reference TRBV30 and TRBJ1-2, is SQTIHQWPATLVQPVGSPLSLECTVEGTSNPNLYWYRQAAGRGLQLLFYSVGIGQISSEVPQNLSASRPQDRQFILSSKKLLLSDSGFYLCAWSGLFHDGDYGYTFGSGTRLTVV.

The CDR3 DNA reads TGTGCCAGCAGCGTTCTACCGGGAGAGTCCTACGAGCAGTACTTC. Protein product: CASSVLPGESYEQYF. The V and J genes are TRBV9 and TRBJ2-7, with D possibly TRBD2 on 6 matching bases. This CDR3 is 15 amino acids long. V was shortened by 2 bases and J by 1 base, with 13 bases between the two germline ends. Germline V gene data show CDR1 as SGDLS and CDR2 as YYNGEE.

The gene calls are TRBV7-8 and TRBJ2-7; D uncertain. CDR1 SGHVS and CDR2 FQNEAQ come from the germline V gene. The CDR3 consists of 14 residues. With 5 bases removed from V and 6 bases from J, the gap between germline ends came to 17 bases. The CDR3 DNA sequence: TGTGCCAGCAGCCCACTTTCTGGGCCTAGCGAGCAGTACGTC. Protein sequence: CASSPLSGPSEQYV.

The chain combines TRBV28 with TRBJ2-3; D not certain. Germline V gives CDR1 MDHEN, CDR2 SYDVKM. This CDR3 region has 15 residues. The V end lost 6 bases, the J end lost 3 bases, and 16 bases lay between the germline ends. CDR3 in DNA: TGTGCCAGCAGCTCATTATTTAAGGGAACAGATACGCAGTATTTT. Encoded protein: CASSSLFKGTDTQYF.

The rearrangement uses TRBV18 and TRBJ2-5; possibly TRBD1 or TRBD2 for D (5 bases each). V shed 2 bases and J shed 1 base, with 11 bases lying between them. The length of the CDR3 is 15 residues. Germline V gives CDR1 KGHSH, CDR2 LQKENI. The CDR3 sequence is CASSPSQGPQETQYF. The CDR3 DNA reads TGTGCCAGCTCACCAAGCCAGGGACCCCAAGAGACCCAGTACTTC. The whole variable domain, remainder taken from reference TRBV18 and TRBJ2-5, is NAGVMQNPRHLVRRRGQEARLRCSPMKGHSHVYWYRQLPEEGLKFMVYLQKENIIDESGMPKERFSAEFPKEGPSILRIQQVVRGDSAAYFCASSPSQGPQETQYFGPGTRLLVL.

The chain uses TRBV30 and TRBJ1-6; no definite D call. The CDR3 has 13 residues. V was clipped by 4 bases and J by 9 bases, with 13 bases between them. Per the germline V gene, CDR1 is GTSNPN and CDR2 is SVGIG (reference sequence). The CDR3 spells CAWKKGQSSPLHF. In DNA, the CDR3 is TGTGCCTGGAAGAAAGGGCAAAGTTCACCCCTCCACTTT.

The chain joins TRBV19 to TRBJ1-6; D is uncertain. Germline values: CDR1 LNHDA, CDR2 SQIVND (reference sequence). This CDR3 has 12 amino acids. Trimming cost V 5 bases and J 11 bases, with 10 bases left between them. The chain's CDR3 is CASSGIQAPLHF. In DNA, the CDR3 is TGTGCCAGTAGTGGTATTCAGGCACCCCTCCACTTT.

The chain links TRBV6-1 to TRBJ2-5; D is ambiguous. Deletions cut 3 bases from V and 4 bases from J, with 12 bases between. This CDR3 contains 14 residues. The germline gives CDR1 MNHNS, CDR2 SASEGT. CDR3 residues: CASSDWFEGETQYF. The CDR3 DNA reads as TGTGCCAGCAGTGATTGGTTTGAAGGAGAGACCCAGTACTTC.

This sequence joins TRBV27 and TRBJ1-2, with 9 bases that match TRBD1. The germline CDR1 and CDR2 sequences are MNHEY and SMNVEV (reference sequence). There are 13 residues in the CDR3. With 8 bases clipped from V and 3 bases from J, the junction kept 4 bases outside the gene matches. The CDR3 loop is CASSDRGYYGYTF. CDR3 DNA sequence: TGTGCCAGCTCGGACAGGGGCTACTATGGCTACACCTTC.

This chain joins TRBV4-1 and TRBJ1-6, with 10 bases that match TRBD1. CDR3 length: 20 residues. Germline CDR1 is MGHRA and CDR2 is YSYEKL. V lost 1 base to trimming and J lost 1 base; unmatched junction nucleotides: 10. The CDR3 here is CASSQGQGASMWSYNSPLHF. CDR3 bases: TGCGCCAGCAGCCAAGGACAGGGGGCGAGTATGTGGTCCTATAATTCACCCCTCCACTTT.

V is TRBV19 and J is TRBJ1-2; a weak D match, TRBD1 (6 bases). The germline CDR1 and CDR2 sequences are LNHDA and SQIVND (reference sequence). The CDR3 sequence is 12 residues long. V lost 7 bases to trimming and J lost 5 bases, with 11 bases between them. CDR3 protein: CASTPTGYGYTF. In DNA form, the CDR3 reads TGTGCCAGTACCCCGACAGGATATGGCTACACCTTC. Supplemented by reference TRBV19 and TRBJ1-2, the full variable domain reads DGGITQSPKYLFRKEGQNVTLSCEQNLNHDAMYWYRQDPGQGLRLIYYSQIVNDFQKGDIAEGYSVSREKKESFPLTVTSAQKNPTAFYLCASTPTGYGYTFGSGTRLTVV.

The chain combines TRBV10-3 with TRBJ2-7, with 9 bases lining up with TRBD2. V dropped 3 bases and J dropped 2; count of bases not matched to a gene: 8. Looked up from germline, CDR1 is ENHRY and CDR2 is SYGVKD. The CDR3 is 16 residues long. The CDR3 DNA reads TGTGCCATCAGTGATGGTATGACTAGCGGAGCCTACGAGCAGTACTTC. Amino acids: CAISDGMTSGAYEQYF.

V gene TRBV15 combines with J gene TRBJ2-5; the D gene is possibly TRBD1 (6 bases). Germline values: CDR1 LNHNV, CDR2 YYDKDF (reference sequence). Trimming stripped 6 bases from V and 0 bases from J, with 17 bases between. This CDR3 comprises 16 residues. DNA of the CDR3: TGTGCCACCAGAGAAGGACTGGGGGCGAACCAAGAGACCCAGTACTTC. Amino acids: CATREGLGANQETQYF. Using reference TRBV15 and TRBJ2-5 for the parts outside the CDR3, the full variable domain is DAMVIQNPRYQVTQFGKPVTLSCSQTLNHNVMYWYQQKSSQAPKLLFHYYDKDFNNEADTPDNFQSRRPNTSFCFLDIRSPGLGDTAMYLCATREGLGANQETQYFGPGTRLLVL.

The chain is built from TRBV11-2 and TRBJ1-2; TRBD1 aligns across 7 bases. The CDR3 has 15 residues. Germline CDR1 SGHAT, CDR2 FQNNGV. V trimming: 3 bases; J trimming: 8 bases; junction bases outside the gene matches: 12. The CDR3 DNA is TGTGCCAGCAGCTTTGCGGGACAGTTAAGAGGAGGCTACACCTTC. This sequence encodes CASSFAGQLRGGYTF.

The chain carries TRBV6-1 and TRBJ2-2; 11 bases map to TRBD1. CDR1 and CDR2 from the germline V gene are MNHNS and SASEGT. This CDR3 region has 14 residues. J was trimmed by 6 bases and V by 3 bases; bases with no gene match: 0. The CDR3 region is CASSEGQGAGELFF. The CDR3 coding sequence is TGTGCCAGCAGTGAGGGACAGGGGGCCGGGGAGCTGTTTTTT.